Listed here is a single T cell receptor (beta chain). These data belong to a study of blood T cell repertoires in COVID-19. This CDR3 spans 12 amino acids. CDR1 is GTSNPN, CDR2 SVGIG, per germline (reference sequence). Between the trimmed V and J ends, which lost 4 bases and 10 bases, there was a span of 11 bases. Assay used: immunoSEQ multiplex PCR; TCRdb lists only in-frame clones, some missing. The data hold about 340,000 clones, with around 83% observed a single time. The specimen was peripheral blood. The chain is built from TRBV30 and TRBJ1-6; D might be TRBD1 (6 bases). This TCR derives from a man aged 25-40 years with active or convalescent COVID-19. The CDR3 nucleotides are TGTGCCTGGAACAGGGTCGGCTCACCCCTCCACTTT. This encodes CAWNRVGSPLHF.